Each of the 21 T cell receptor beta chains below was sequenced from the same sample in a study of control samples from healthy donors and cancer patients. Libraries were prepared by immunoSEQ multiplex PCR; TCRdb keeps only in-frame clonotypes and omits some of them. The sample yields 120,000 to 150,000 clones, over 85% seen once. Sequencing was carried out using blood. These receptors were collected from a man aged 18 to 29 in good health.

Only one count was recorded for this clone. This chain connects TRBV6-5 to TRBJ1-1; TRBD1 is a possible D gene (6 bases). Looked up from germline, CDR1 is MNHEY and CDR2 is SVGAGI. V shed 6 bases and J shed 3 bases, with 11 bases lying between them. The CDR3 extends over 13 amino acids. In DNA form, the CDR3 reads TGTGCCAGCAGACGGGGGCCGGACACTGAAGCTTTCTTT. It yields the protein CASRRGPDTEAFF.

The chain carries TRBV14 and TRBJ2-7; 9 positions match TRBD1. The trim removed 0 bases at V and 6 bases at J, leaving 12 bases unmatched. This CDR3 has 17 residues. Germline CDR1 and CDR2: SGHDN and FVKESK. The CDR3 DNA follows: TGTGCCAGCAGCCAAGAGCACAGACAGGGGGACCTTTGCGAGCAGTACTTC. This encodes CASSQEHRQGDLCEQYF.

CDR3 DNA sequence: TGTGCCAGCAGGCTAGCGGGGGGCACAATTCTCGACACTGAAGCTTTCTTT. Translating gives CASRLAGGTILDTEAFF. The genes are TRBV5-8 and TRBJ1-1, with a tentative D call TRBD1 (6 bases). V lost 5 bases and J lost 3, with 23 bases in between. The CDR3 has 17 residues. Germline loops: CDR1 SGHTS, CDR2 YDEGEE. Together with reference TRBV5-8 and TRBJ1-1, the CDR3 gives the full variable domain: EAGVTQSPTHLIKTRGQQATLRCSPISGHTSVYWYQQALGLGLQFLLWYDEGEERNRGNFPPRFSGRQFPNYSSELNVNALELEDSALYLCASRLAGGTILDTEAFFGQGTRLTVV.

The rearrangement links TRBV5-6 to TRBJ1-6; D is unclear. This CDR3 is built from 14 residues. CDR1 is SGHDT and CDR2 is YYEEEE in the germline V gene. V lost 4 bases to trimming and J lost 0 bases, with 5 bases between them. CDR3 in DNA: TGTGCCAGCAGCCCTGCCTCCTATAATTCACCCCTCCACTTT. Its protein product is CASSPASYNSPLHF.

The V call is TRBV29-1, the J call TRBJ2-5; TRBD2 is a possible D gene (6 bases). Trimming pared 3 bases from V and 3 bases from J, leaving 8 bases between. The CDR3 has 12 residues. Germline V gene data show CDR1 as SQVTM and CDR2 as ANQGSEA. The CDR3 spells CSVEGEEETQYF. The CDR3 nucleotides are TGCAGCGTTGAGGGGGAGGAAGAGACCCAGTACTTC.

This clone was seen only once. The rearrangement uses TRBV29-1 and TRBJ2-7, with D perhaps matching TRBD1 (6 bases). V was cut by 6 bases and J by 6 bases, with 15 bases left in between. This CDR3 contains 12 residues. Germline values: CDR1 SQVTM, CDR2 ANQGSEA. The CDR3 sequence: CSVATGSGEQYF. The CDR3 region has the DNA TGCAGCGTAGCGACAGGTAGTGGCGAGCAGTACTTC.

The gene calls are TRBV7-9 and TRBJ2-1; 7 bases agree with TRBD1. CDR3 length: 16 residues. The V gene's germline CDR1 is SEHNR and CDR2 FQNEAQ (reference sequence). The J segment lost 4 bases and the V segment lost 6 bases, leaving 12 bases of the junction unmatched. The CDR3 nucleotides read TGTGCCAGCAGTCACACCGGGACAGAGGCATACAATGAGCAGTTCTTC. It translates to CASSHTGTEAYNEQFF. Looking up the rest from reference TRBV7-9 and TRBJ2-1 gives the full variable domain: DTGVSQNPRHKITKRGQNVTFRCDPISEHNRLYWYRQTLGQGPEFLTYFQNEAQLEKSRLLSDRFSAERPKGSFSTLEIQRTEQGDSAMYLCASSHTGTEAYNEQFFGPGTRLTVL.

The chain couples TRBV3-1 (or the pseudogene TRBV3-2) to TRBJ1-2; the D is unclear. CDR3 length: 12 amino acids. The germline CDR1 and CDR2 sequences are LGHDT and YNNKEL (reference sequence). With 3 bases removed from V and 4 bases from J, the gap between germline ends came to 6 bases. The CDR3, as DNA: TGTGCCAGCAGCCAGACGTTCTATGGCTACACCTTC. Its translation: CASSQTFYGYTF.

CDR3 DNA: TGCGCCAGCAGCTTCCTAGCGGGGGGCCAAGAGACCCAGTACTTC. Translated: CASSFLAGGQETQYF. The chain couples TRBV5-1 to TRBJ2-5, with 11 positions matching TRBD2. Germline trimming cut 2 bases from V and 1 base from J; bases unmatched to any gene: 1. The CDR3 covers 15 residues. Looked up from germline, CDR1 is SGHRS and CDR2 is YFSETQ.

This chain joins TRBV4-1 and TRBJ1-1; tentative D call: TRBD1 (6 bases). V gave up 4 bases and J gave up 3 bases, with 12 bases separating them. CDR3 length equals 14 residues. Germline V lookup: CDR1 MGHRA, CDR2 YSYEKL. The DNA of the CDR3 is TGCGCCAGCAGCCGGTCCAGGGGAGACACTGAAGCTTTCTTT. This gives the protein CASSRSRGDTEAFF.

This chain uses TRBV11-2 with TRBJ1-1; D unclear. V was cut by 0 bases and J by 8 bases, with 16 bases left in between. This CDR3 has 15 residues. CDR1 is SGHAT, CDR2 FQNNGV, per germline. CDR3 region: CASSLDAGLGREAFF. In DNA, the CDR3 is TGTGCCAGCAGCTTAGATGCTGGGTTAGGGCGGGAAGCTTTCTTT.

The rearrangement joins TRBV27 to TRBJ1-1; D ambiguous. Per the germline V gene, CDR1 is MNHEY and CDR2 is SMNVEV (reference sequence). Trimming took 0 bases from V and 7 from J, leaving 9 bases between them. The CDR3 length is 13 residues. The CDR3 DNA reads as TGTGCCAGCAGTTTATCAAGGACGGTTGAAGCTTTCTTT. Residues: CASSLSRTVEAFF.

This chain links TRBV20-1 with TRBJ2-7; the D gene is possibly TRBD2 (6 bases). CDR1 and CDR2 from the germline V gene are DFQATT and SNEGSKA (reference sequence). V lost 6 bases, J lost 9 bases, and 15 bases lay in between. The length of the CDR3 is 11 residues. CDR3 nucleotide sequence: TGCAGTGCCAGGGAGGAGGCAGGGCAGTACTTC. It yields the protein CSAREEAGQYF.

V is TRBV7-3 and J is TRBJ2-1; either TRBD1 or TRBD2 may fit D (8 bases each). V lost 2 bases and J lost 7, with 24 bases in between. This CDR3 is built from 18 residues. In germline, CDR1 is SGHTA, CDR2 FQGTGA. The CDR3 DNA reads TGTGCCAGCAGCTTAGCAAGGTGGGGACTAGACAGGGGAAATGAGCAGTTCTTC. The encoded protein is CASSLARWGLDRGNEQFF.

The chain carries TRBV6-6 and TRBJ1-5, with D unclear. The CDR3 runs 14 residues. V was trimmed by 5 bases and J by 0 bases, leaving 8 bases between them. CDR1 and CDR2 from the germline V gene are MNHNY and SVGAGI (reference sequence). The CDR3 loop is CASSTGSSNQPQHF. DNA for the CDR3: TGTGCCAGCAGTACCGGGTCTAGCAATCAGCCCCAGCATTTT.

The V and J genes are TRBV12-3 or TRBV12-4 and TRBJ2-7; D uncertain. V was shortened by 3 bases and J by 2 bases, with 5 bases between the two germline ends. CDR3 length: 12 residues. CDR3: CASSLSTYEQYF. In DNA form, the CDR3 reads TGTGCCAGCAGTTTGTCTACCTACGAGCAGTACTTC.

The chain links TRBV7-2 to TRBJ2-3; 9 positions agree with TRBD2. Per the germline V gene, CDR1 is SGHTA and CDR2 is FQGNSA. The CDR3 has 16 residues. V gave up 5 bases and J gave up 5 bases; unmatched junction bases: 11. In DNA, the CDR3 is TGTGCCAGCAGCACCGGGACTAGCCCCTCTAGAGATACGCAGTATTTT. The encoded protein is CASSTGTSPSRDTQYF.

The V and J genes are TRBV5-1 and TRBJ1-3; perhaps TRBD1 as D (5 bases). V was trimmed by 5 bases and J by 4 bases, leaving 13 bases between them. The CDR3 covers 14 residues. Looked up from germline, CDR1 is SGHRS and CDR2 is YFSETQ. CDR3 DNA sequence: TGCGCCAGCAGTCGGGACTCTGAGGGAAACACCATATATTTT. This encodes CASSRDSEGNTIYF.

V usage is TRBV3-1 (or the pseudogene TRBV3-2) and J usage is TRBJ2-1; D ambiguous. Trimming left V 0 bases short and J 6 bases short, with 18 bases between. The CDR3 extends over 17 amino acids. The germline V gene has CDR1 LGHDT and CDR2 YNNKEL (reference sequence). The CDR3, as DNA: TGTGCCAGCAGCCAAGATTTGTCATTTTCGTATGGCAATGAGCAGTTCTTC. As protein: CASSQDLSFSYGNEQFF.

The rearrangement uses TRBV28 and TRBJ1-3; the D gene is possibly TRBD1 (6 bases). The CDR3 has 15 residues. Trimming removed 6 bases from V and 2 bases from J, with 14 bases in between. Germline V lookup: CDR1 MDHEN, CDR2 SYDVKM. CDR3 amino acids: CASSRLRGAGNTIYF. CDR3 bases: TGTGCCAGCAGCAGACTAAGGGGGGCTGGAAACACCATATATTTT.

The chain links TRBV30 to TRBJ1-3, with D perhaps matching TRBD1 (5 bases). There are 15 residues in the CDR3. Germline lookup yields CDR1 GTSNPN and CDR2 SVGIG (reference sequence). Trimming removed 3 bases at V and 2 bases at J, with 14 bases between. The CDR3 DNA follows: TGTGCCTGGAGGGCGGGAGGGACCGCTGGAAACACCATATATTTT. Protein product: CAWRAGGTAGNTIYF.